Shown below are 12 T cell receptor beta chains from a single sample sequenced in a study of CD8+CD57+ T cells in acquired aplastic anemia. Template material for TCR beta VDJ and CDR3 profiling consisted of genomic DNA. Via MiXCR, TCRdb re-called the reads, giving one row per CDR3 protein. The sample consists of hundreds of thousands of distinct CDR3 sequences, around 68% of them appearing once. Sequenced input: sorted CD4+, CD8+, or CD8+CD57+ T cells (not recorded which) from PBMCs. The receptors derive from a human donor in good health, serving as a control.

This clonotype was picked up one time. The V and J genes are TRBV5-1 and TRBJ2-6; unclear D gene. Germline CDR1 and CDR2: SGHRS and YFSETQ. This CDR3 comprises 16 residues. With 0 bases removed from V and 4 bases from J, the gap between germline ends came to 11 bases. This chain's CDR3 is CASSLGQASGANVLTF. The CDR3 region has the DNA TGCGCCAGCAGCTTGGGTCAGGCCTCCGGGGCCAACGTCCTGACTTTC.

About this clonotype: The conserved final phenylalanine or tryptophan is absent from the CDR3, which likely points to a read error. Because the CDR3's place on the DNA is in doubt, the DNA is left out and the CDR3 is given as listed by TCRdb. V usage is TRBV2 and J usage is TRBJ2-3; no check of the table's D call, TRBD1, against the DNA was made. The CDR3 is made up of 14 amino acids, end residues included. Germline CDR1 SNHLY, CDR2 FYNNEI. This CDR3 is CASSGRTSTPGQSL.

The chain links TRBV19 to TRBJ2-5, with D perhaps matching TRBD1 (7 bases). Germline CDR1 and CDR2: LNHDA and SQIVND (reference sequence). The CDR3 contains 16 residues. Trimming stripped 5 bases from V and 5 bases from J, with 21 bases between. The CDR3 loop reads CASSYGRGARHETQYF. The CDR3 DNA reads TGTGCCAGTAGTTACGGCAGGGGGGCCCGCCATGAGACCCAGTACTTC.

In this sample, this clonotype turned up many times. The CDR3 coding sequence is TGTGCCTGGAGTGGAGAATACTACGAGCAGTACTTC. Translated, it gives CAWSGEYYEQYF. The chain employs TRBV30 and TRBJ2-7, with no clear D. Germline CDR1 is GTSNPN and CDR2 is SVGIG (reference sequence). The CDR3 is 12 residues long. The ends were cut back, 1 base at V and 3 bases at J, with 7 bases in the middle.

This clonotype was observed a few times. This may stem from a read error, because a much larger clone lies one nucleotide away. The rearrangement links TRBV19 to TRBJ1-2; a weak D match, TRBD1 (5 bases). The CDR3 has 13 amino acids. Trimming took off 0 bases at V and 14 bases at J, with 16 bases between the two ends. The V gene's germline CDR1 is LNHDA and CDR2 SQIVND (reference sequence). This CDR3 is CASSIDRGGRKTF. DNA for the CDR3: TGTGCCAGTAGTATAGATCGGGGCGGCCGTAAAACCTTC.

To note about this clonotype: This sequence may be a read error, since a much larger clone differs from it by one base. The chain employs TRBV6-1 and TRBJ1-1; D is unclear. The germline CDR1 and CDR2 sequences are MNHNS and SASEGT. This CDR3 has 13 amino acids. CDR3 DNA: TGTGCCAGCAGTTACTCGCAGAACACTAAAGCTTTCTTT. Its translation: CASSYSQNTKAFF.

Comments on this clonotype: At one end, the junction sequence differs from germline, possibly due to a read error. The V gene is TRBV7-9, the J gene TRBJ2-7, with 7 positions matching TRBD1. The CDR3 totals 14 residues. Germline CDR1 reads SEHNR; CDR2 reads FQNEAQ (reference sequence). CDR3 DNA sequence: TGTGCCAGCAGCTTTAAGGGGGCTGTGGACGAGGAGTACTTC. Protein: CASSFKGAVDEEYF.

CDR3 in amino acids: CASSNTGRGTGELFF. The CDR3 bases are TGTGCCAGTAGTAATACGGGGAGGGGCACCGGGGAGCTGTTTTTT. The chain carries TRBV19 and TRBJ2-2, with TRBD2 identical over 7 bases. The V and J ends lost 4 bases and 4 bases, in that order; junction bases with no gene match: 6. The CDR3 has 15 amino acids. Germline V gives CDR1 LNHDA, CDR2 SQIVND (reference sequence).

At least ten counts were recorded for this clonotype. The chain employs TRBV20-1 and TRBJ2-5; a possible D gene is TRBD1 (5 bases). V was pared by 1 base and J by 2 bases, with 8 bases between. Germline CDR1 is DFQATT and CDR2 is SNEGSKA (reference sequence). There are 13 residues in the CDR3. The CDR3, as DNA: TGCAGTGCTAGAGGCGACAGTCAAGAGACCCAGTACTTC. Translating it yields CSARGDSQETQYF.

The V call is TRBV20-1, the J call TRBJ1-2; no reliable D call. The CDR3 has 11 residues. From germline, CDR1 is DFQATT and CDR2 SNEGSKA (reference sequence). The V end was cut by 4 bases, the J end by 13 bases, with 16 bases between. This CDR3 reads CSATTSDTTTF. The CDR3 DNA follows: TGCAGTGCTACCACTAGCGACACCACCACCTTC.

This clonotype was found many times. V usage is TRBV6-5 and J usage is TRBJ2-5; D assignment may be TRBD1 or TRBD2 (5 bases each). V lost 2 bases and J 5 bases, leaving 15 bases between the germline ends. This CDR3 spans 15 amino acids. Germline CDR1 is MNHEY and CDR2 is SVGAGI. The CDR3 sequence: CASSYGGQGGETQYF. The CDR3 DNA is TGTGCCAGCAGTTACGGGGGTCAAGGCGGTGAGACCCAGTACTTC.

To note about this clonotype: A much larger clonotype is one base distant, so this may be a read error. The chain couples TRBV10-3 to TRBJ2-3; TRBD2 matches at 7 bases. The CDR3 is 12 residues long. The V gene's germline CDR1 is ENHRY and CDR2 SYGVKD. The V and J ends lost 10 bases and 2 bases, in that order; junction bases with no gene match: 3. In nucleotides, the CDR3 is TGTGCCAGCCGGGACTACACAGATACGCAGTATTTT. Its translation is CASRDYTDTQYF.